The subject of this entry is one T cell receptor beta chain. Assignments of participants to cohorts depended upon their own reported clinical history. This sample was taken from a study of blood T cell repertoires in COVID-19. The wider study: Donors in the United States, Italy and Spain gave samples during acute or convalescent COVID-19. PBMCs, B-cell-depleted T cells, or T cells provided the cDNA or gDNA that made up the material.

Per the germline V gene, CDR1 is SGHTA and CDR2 is FQGTGA. This CDR3 is built from 14 residues. The trim removed 6 bases at V and 4 bases at J, leaving 3 bases unmatched. Libraries were prepared by immunoSEQ multiplex PCR; TCRdb keeps only in-frame clonotypes and omits some of them. The top ten hold approximately 12% of the sample, which has under 200,000 clones, under 85% seen once. The receptor was isolated from a man aged 45-60 years who had recovered from COVID-19. The sample consisted of PBMCs or T cells enriched from blood (not recorded which). This chain uses TRBV7-3 with TRBJ2-6, with 7 positions matching TRBD1. The CDR3 sequence: CASRTGPGANVLTF. In nucleotides, the CDR3 is TGTGCCAGCAGGACAGGGCCCGGGGCCAACGTCCTGACTTTC.